This T cell receptor beta chain is drawn from a study of T cell responses to AZD1222 COVID-19 vaccine. Points from the study as a whole: Repertoire samples came only from after the peak T cell response. Vaccine-associated CD4 TCRs ranged over spike, dominating at 160-218 and 743-854. An increase in Spike-specific TCR breadth and depth was observed after two AZD1222 doses. Clonal diversity may have been underestimated, and the donors were mostly white British, with more females than males.

As regards this clone: Its matching antigen is unknown.

V dropped 8 bases and J dropped 4 bases, with 5 bases sitting between them. The germline gives CDR1 SGHTA, CDR2 FQGTGA. The CDR3 extends over 11 amino acids. TCRdb's table, derived via immunoSEQ multiplex PCR, lists solely in-frame clones and lacks some. The sample includes tens of thousands of clones, more than 70% of them seen just once. The sequenced sample was peripheral blood, obtained on day 0 of AZD1222 vaccination. The TCR was taken from an adult in good health. The rearrangement joins TRBV7-3 to TRBJ2-2; D gene unclear. Here the CDR3 DNA reads TGTGCCAGCGGAACCACCGGGGAGCTGTTTTTT. Amino acid sequence: CASGTTGELFF.